These 29 T cell receptor beta chains share one sample of origin, sequenced in a study of Tregs in tolerant kidney transplant recipients. The repertoire was sequenced with immunoSEQ multiplex PCR; TCRdb's copy has only in-frame clones and lacks some. Seen here are around 43,000 clones, about 90% observed once, and the top ten hold around 0.67%. Input material: Tregs from blood. The receptors derive from a human donor in good health.

The chain is built from TRBV28 and TRBJ1-1; D remains ambiguous. Germline V gene lookup returns CDR1 MDHEN and CDR2 SYDVKM. CDR3 length equals 12 residues. The V gene lost 1 base and the J gene lost 4 bases, with 4 bases spanning the gap. The CDR3 DNA reads TGTGCCAGCAGTTTATTTGGCACTGAAGCTTTCTTT. It is translated as CASSLFGTEAFF.

The chain carries TRBV14 and TRBJ1-2; D uncertain. CDR3 length equals 13 residues. From germline, CDR1 is SGHDN and CDR2 FVKESK. V was pared by 1 base and J by 5 bases, with 8 bases between. CDR3 region: CASSQGSQYGYTF. CDR3 nucleotides: TGTGCCAGCAGCCAAGGCAGTCAATATGGCTACACCTTC.

This clone was seen a single time. V usage is TRBV6-1 and J usage is TRBJ1-2, with D perhaps TRBD1 (5 bases). The CDR3 contains 16 residues. Germline V CDR1 and CDR2: MNHNS, SASEGT. Trimming removed 2 bases at V and 4 bases at J, with 17 bases between. CDR3 sequence reads: CASSEIGREPFYGYTF. CDR3 in DNA: TGTGCCAGCAGTGAAATCGGCAGGGAGCCTTTCTATGGCTACACCTTC.

The chain couples TRBV12-5 to TRBJ2-3; D is tentatively TRBD1 or TRBD2 (5 bases each). The CDR3 sequence is 15 residues long. CDR1 is LGHNT and CDR2 is FRNRAP in the germline V gene. Trimming left V 4 bases short and J 4 bases short, with 15 bases between. The CDR3 here is CASGSSGAASDTQYF. The CDR3 DNA follows: TGTGCTAGTGGTTCCTCCGGGGCGGCTTCAGATACGCAGTATTTT.

V usage is TRBV5-1 and J usage is TRBJ2-1; the D is unclear. The CDR3 contains 15 residues. CDR1 is SGHRS and CDR2 is YFSETQ in the germline V gene. Trimming took 2 bases from V and 0 from J, leaving 9 bases between them. The CDR3 DNA reads TGCGCCAGCAGCTTACAGAGTGACTCCTACAATGAGCAGTTCTTC. Residues: CASSLQSDSYNEQFF.

The chain couples TRBV2 to TRBJ1-2, with 7 bases fitting TRBD1. Germline assignment: CDR1 SNHLY and CDR2 FYNNEI. The ends lost 6 bases at V and 6 bases at J; junction bases unmatched: 13. The CDR3 runs 15 residues. The CDR3 here is CASSYIRTGRNGYTF. CDR3 bases: TGTGCCAGCAGCTACATACGGACAGGCCGAAATGGCTACACCTTC.

The V and J genes are TRBV10-3 and TRBJ1-2, with D tentatively TRBD1 (5 bases). The CDR3 totals 13 residues. The germline CDR1 and CDR2 sequences are ENHRY and SYGVKD. V was trimmed by 0 bases and J by 8 bases, leaving 10 bases between them. The CDR3, as DNA: TGTGCCATCAGTGAGTCGGGGACTAGGGGCTACACCTTC. This codes for CAISESGTRGYTF.

On this clone itself: An end of the junction does not agree with germline; a read error may underlie this. The gene calls are TRBV2 and TRBJ2-1; D uncertain. This CDR3 comprises 14 residues. CDR1 and CDR2 (germline): SNHLY, FYNNEI. The CDR3 loop is CASSKAHPYNEQFF. The CDR3 DNA sequence: TGTGCCAGCAGTAAAGCGCATCCCTACAATGAGCAGTTCTTC.

The chain combines TRBV2 with TRBJ2-1; 7 bases agree with TRBD2. The CDR3 consists of 15 residues. The trim removed 8 bases at V and 7 bases at J, leaving 14 bases unmatched. CDR1 SNHLY and CDR2 FYNNEI come from the germline V gene. In DNA, the CDR3 is TGTGCCAGCGGCAGGAGGCTAGCGGCGATAAATGAGCAGTTCTTC. It specifies CASGRRLAAINEQFF.

In this sample, this clone turned up once. This chain joins TRBV5-1 and TRBJ1-1; D is unclear. Germline lookup yields CDR1 SGHRS and CDR2 YFSETQ. V was pared by 3 bases and J by 1 base, with 16 bases between. The CDR3 is 16 amino acids. In DNA, the CDR3 is TGCGCCAGCAGCTCCCTGGACGGTTCGAAGAACACTGAAGCTTTCTTT. Its protein product is CASSSLDGSKNTEAFF.

Written as DNA, the CDR3 is TGTGCCAGCAGTCAAATTGGGGGGCACACTGAAGCTTTCTTT. Its protein is CASSQIGGHTEAFF. The chain recombines TRBV6-6 with TRBJ1-1, with a possible D match to TRBD1 (6 bases). Trimming took 5 bases from V and 3 from J, leaving 13 bases between them. The CDR3 loop spans 14 amino acids. Germline CDR1 is MNHNY and CDR2 is SVGAGI (reference sequence).

The CDR3 DNA sequence: TGTGCCAGCTCAGTCCCAGGTAACACTGAAGCTTTCTTT. Its protein product is CASSVPGNTEAFF. This chain connects TRBV18 to TRBJ1-1; no firm D call. The CDR3 extends over 13 amino acids. The V gene's germline CDR1 is KGHSH and CDR2 LQKENI. Trimming took off 5 bases at V and 2 bases at J, with 9 bases between the two ends. The full variable domain, completed using reference TRBV18 and TRBJ1-1, is NAGVMQNPRHLVRRRGQEARLRCSPMKGHSHVYWYRQLPEEGLKFMVYLQKENIIDESGMPKERFSAEFPKEGPSILRIQQVVRGDSAAYFCASSVPGNTEAFFGQGTRLTVV.

The genes are TRBV7-9 and TRBJ2-3, with a possible D match to TRBD1 (5 bases). This CDR3 has 16 residues. Trimming left V 8 bases short and J 4 bases short, with 22 bases between. CDR1 is SEHNR, CDR2 FQNEAQ, per germline (reference sequence). In DNA form, the CDR3 reads TGTGCCAGCGATACAGGATTTTACCCGACGGCAGATACGCAGTATTTT. It codes for CASDTGFYPTADTQYF.

This clone came up once. This chain connects TRBV6-5 to TRBJ2-1, with a weak D call TRBD1 (6 bases). This CDR3 is built from 14 residues. The V and J ends lost 6 bases and 2 bases respectively, with 11 bases between them. Germline V CDR1 and CDR2: MNHEY, SVGAGI. The chain's CDR3 is CASRRGTPYNEQFF. Written as DNA, the CDR3 is TGTGCCAGCAGGAGGGGGACGCCCTACAATGAGCAGTTCTTC.

This chain connects TRBV30 to TRBJ1-5; 7 bases are shared with TRBD1. The CDR3 length is 14 residues. J was trimmed by 7 bases and V by 0 bases; bases with no gene match: 6. Germline lookup yields CDR1 GTSNPN and CDR2 SVGIG (reference sequence). CDR3 nucleotide sequence: TGTGCCTGGAGTGTAAACAGGGGTAGGCAGCCCCAGCATTTT. Translated, it gives CAWSVNRGRQPQHF.

The rearrangement uses TRBV18 and TRBJ1-2; 9 bases match TRBD1. CDR1 is KGHSH, CDR2 LQKENI, per germline. There are 13 residues in the CDR3. V lost 2 bases and J lost 8; bases outside the gene matches: 3. The CDR3 nucleotides are TGTGCCAGCTCACCAGAAGGGACAGGGGGCTACACCTTC. It yields the protein CASSPEGTGGYTF.

V gene TRBV10-3 combines with J gene TRBJ2-2, with D unresolved. With 2 bases removed from V and 6 bases from J, the gap between germline ends came to 19 bases. Germline V lookup: CDR1 ENHRY, CDR2 SYGVKD. This CDR3 is built from 17 residues. The CDR3 nucleotides read TGTGCCATCAGTGAGATTGGTGGTAGCTTGTATTCCGGGGAGCTGTTTTTT. Amino acids: CAISEIGGSLYSGELFF.

This sequence joins TRBV18 and TRBJ1-1, with TRBD1 identical over 9 bases. This CDR3 contains 14 residues. The ends lost 3 bases at V and 3 bases at J; junction bases unmatched: 2. The germline gives CDR1 KGHSH, CDR2 LQKENI. CDR3 sequence (DNA): TGTGCCAGCTCACCGAGACAGGGGGACACTGAAGCTTTCTTT. This sequence encodes CASSPRQGDTEAFF.

This chain links TRBV30 with TRBJ2-2; 8 bases map to TRBD2. J was trimmed by 4 bases and V by 4 bases; bases with no gene match: 14. The length of the CDR3 is 17 residues. Germline CDR1 reads GTSNPN; CDR2 reads SVGIG (reference sequence). CDR3 protein: CAWTRFSGKGSTGELFF. The CDR3 DNA follows: TGTGCCTGGACGAGGTTTAGCGGGAAAGGGAGCACCGGGGAGCTGTTTTTT.

The CDR3 loop reads CASSLGYRGQRTGELFF. CDR3 nucleotide sequence: TGTGCCAGCAGCTTAGGGTACAGGGGGCAGCGCACCGGGGAGCTGTTTTTT. The chain recombines TRBV11-3 with TRBJ2-2; TRBD1 agrees at 9 bases. CDR3 length: 17 residues. The trim removed 1 base at V and 4 bases at J, leaving 7 bases unmatched. Germline V gene data show CDR1 as SGHNT and CDR2 as YENEEA.

The genes are TRBV18 and TRBJ2-7; TRBD1 is a possible D gene (5 bases). CDR3 size: 13 residues. Germline V gene data show CDR1 as KGHSH and CDR2 as LQKENI. The V gene lost 3 bases and the J gene lost 2 bases, with 8 bases spanning the gap. The CDR3 spells CASSPDRTYEQYF. DNA of the CDR3: TGTGCCAGCTCACCCGACAGAACCTACGAGCAGTACTTC. The full variable domain, completed using reference TRBV18 and TRBJ2-7, is NAGVMQNPRHLVRRRGQEARLRCSPMKGHSHVYWYRQLPEEGLKFMVYLQKENIIDESGMPKERFSAEFPKEGPSILRIQQVVRGDSAAYFCASSPDRTYEQYFGPGTRLTVT.

The chain is built from TRBV15 and TRBJ1-4, with D maybe TRBD1 (6 bases). The CDR3 has 14 residues. Germline-derived CDR1 and CDR2 are LNHNV and YYDKDF (reference sequence). The V and J ends lost 3 bases and 8 bases respectively, with 13 bases between them. CDR3 in amino acids: CATSRGYREEKLFF. CDR3 nucleotides: TGTGCCACCAGCAGGGGCTACAGGGAAGAAAAACTGTTTTTT.

In DNA, the CDR3 is TGTGCCAGCAGCGCAAACAGGGATGAGCAGTTCTTC. Amino acids: CASSANRDEQFF. This chain links TRBV11-2 with TRBJ2-1; TRBD1 might be the D (6 bases). Germline V CDR1 and CDR2: SGHAT, FQNNGV. V was shortened by 5 bases and J by 8 bases, with 10 bases between the two germline ends. The length of the CDR3 is 12 residues.

The chain recombines TRBV5-4 with TRBJ2-5, with D possibly being TRBD2 (5 bases). V was shortened by 0 bases and J by 5 bases, with 14 bases between the two germline ends. Germline V lookup: CDR1 SGHNT, CDR2 YYREEE (reference sequence). The CDR3 length is 15 residues. This CDR3 reads CASSLERAGSETQYF. The DNA of the CDR3 is TGTGCCAGCAGCTTGGAGCGTGCGGGTTCGGAGACCCAGTACTTC.

The count of this clone is one. The chain couples TRBV11-2 to TRBJ2-7, with D uncertain. The V gene lost 5 bases and the J gene lost 3 bases, with 14 bases spanning the gap. Germline V CDR1 and CDR2: SGHAT, FQNNGV. The CDR3 consists of 14 residues. Written as DNA, the CDR3 is TGTGCCAGCAGCCAACGCCTTGGAGACTACGAGCAGTACTTC. It yields the protein CASSQRLGDYEQYF. The whole variable domain, filled in from reference TRBV11-2 and TRBJ2-7, reads EAGVAQSPRYKIIEKRQSVAFWCNPISGHATLYWYQQILGQGPKLLIQFQNNGVVDDSQLPKDRFSAERLKGVDSTLKIQPAKLEDSAVYLCASSQRLGDYEQYFGPGTRLTVT.

The chain combines TRBV4-1 with TRBJ2-7, with D unresolved. Per germline, CDR1 MGHRA and CDR2 YSYEKL. CDR3 size: 14 residues. Trimming removed 1 base from V and 1 base from J, with 8 bases in between. The CDR3 DNA sequence: TGCGCCAGCAGCCAAGGGCCAGCATCCTACGAGCAGTACTTC. Its protein is CASSQGPASYEQYF.

This clone was seen more than once but under ten times. V gene TRBV4-1 combines with J gene TRBJ2-7, with 7 bases fitting TRBD2. From germline, CDR1 is MGHRA and CDR2 YSYEKL. The CDR3 loop spans 15 amino acids. Trimming removed 4 bases from V and 2 bases from J; junction bases left unmatched: 8. CDR3 in amino acids: CASSPGRGVAYEQYF. The CDR3 DNA follows: TGCGCCAGCAGCCCTGGGAGGGGAGTCGCCTACGAGCAGTACTTC.

This clone has just one count. V gene TRBV6-5 combines with J gene TRBJ2-7; D not certain. The CDR3 contains 14 residues. Per germline, CDR1 MNHEY and CDR2 SVGAGI. The V end lost 0 bases, the J end lost 2 bases, and 8 bases lay between the germline ends. The CDR3 here is CASSYSGKPYEQYF. The CDR3 nucleotides read TGTGCCAGCAGTTACTCGGGGAAGCCCTACGAGCAGTACTTC.

The chain recombines TRBV5-6 with TRBJ2-4; D perhaps matches TRBD2 (6 bases). The CDR3 is made up of 15 amino acids. The germline V gene has CDR1 SGHDT and CDR2 YYEEEE. The V end lost 0 bases, the J end lost 0 bases, and 7 bases lay between the germline ends. The CDR3 DNA sequence: TGTGCCAGCAGCTTGGGGAGGGAAGCCAAAAACATTCAGTACTTC. Translating gives CASSLGREAKNIQYF.